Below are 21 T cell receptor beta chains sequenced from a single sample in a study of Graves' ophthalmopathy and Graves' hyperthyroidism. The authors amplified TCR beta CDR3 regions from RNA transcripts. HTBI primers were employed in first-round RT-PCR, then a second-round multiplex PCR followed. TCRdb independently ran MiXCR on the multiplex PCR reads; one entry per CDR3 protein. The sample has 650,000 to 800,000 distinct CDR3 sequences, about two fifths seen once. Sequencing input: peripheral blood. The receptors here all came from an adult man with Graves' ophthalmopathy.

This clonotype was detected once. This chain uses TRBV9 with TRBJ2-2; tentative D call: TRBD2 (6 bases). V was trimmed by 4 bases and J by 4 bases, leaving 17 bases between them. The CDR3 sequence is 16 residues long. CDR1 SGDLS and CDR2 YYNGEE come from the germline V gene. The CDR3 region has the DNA TGTGCCAGCAGCCAAGGGGAGGTCGGGCGCACCGGGGAGCTGTTTTTT. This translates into CASSQGEVGRTGELFF.

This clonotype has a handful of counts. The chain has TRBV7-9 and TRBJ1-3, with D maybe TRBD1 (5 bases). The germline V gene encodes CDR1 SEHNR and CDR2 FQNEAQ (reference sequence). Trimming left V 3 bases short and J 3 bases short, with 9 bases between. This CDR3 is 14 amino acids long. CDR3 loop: CASSFWQGGNTIYF. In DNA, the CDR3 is TGTGCCAGCAGCTTTTGGCAGGGTGGAAACACCATATATTTT.

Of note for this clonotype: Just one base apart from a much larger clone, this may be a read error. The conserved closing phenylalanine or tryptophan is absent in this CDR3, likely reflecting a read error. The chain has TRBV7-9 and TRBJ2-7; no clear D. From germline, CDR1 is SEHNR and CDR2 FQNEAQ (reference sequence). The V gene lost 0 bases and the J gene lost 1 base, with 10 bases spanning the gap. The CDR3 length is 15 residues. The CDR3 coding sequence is TGTGCCAGCAGCTTAGCCCCGGTGGGGTCCTACGAGCAGTACTGC. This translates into CASSLAPVGSYEQYC.

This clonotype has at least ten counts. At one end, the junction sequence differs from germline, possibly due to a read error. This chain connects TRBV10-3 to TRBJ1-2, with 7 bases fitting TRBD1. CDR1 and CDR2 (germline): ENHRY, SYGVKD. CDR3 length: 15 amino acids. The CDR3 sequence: CASSRRNQGVDGYTF. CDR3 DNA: TGTGCCAGCAGTCGACGCAACCAGGGGGTAGATGGCTACACCTTC.

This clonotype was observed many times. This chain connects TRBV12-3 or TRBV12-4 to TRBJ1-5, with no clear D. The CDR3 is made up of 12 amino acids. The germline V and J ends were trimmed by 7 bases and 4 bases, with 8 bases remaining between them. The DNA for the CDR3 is TGTGCCAGCACCAACATGAATCAGCCCCAGCATTTT. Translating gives CASTNMNQPQHF.

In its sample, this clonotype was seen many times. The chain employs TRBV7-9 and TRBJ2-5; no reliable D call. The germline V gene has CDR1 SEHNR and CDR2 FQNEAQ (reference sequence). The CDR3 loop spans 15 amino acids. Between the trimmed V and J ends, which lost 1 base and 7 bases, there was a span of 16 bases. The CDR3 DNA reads TGTGCCAGCAGCTTAGGGGGTCGCGGCTCGGCGACCCAGTACTTC. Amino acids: CASSLGGRGSATQYF.

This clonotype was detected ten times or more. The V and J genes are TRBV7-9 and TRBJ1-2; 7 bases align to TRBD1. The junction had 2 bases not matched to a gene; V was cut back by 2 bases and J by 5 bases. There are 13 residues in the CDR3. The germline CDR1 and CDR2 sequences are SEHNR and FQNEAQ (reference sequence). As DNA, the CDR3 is TGTGCCAGCAGCTTAACAGGGGATTATGGCTACACCTTC. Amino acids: CASSLTGDYGYTF.

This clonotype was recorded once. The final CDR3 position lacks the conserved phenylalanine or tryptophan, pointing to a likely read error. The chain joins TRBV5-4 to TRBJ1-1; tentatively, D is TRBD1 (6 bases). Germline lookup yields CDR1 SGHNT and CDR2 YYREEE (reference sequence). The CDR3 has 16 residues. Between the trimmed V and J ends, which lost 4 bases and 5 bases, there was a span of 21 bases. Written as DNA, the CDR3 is TGTGCCAGCAGCCATGCCTCAGGGGACCCGCGGACTGAAGCTTTCCTT. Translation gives CASSHASGDPRTEAFL.

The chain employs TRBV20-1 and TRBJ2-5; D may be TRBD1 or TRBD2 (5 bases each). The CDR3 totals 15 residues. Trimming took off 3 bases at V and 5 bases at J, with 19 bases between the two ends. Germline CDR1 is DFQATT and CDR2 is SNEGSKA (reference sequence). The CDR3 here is CSASTGASQAETQYF. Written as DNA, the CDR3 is TGCAGTGCTAGCACCGGGGCTAGCCAGGCGGAGACCCAGTACTTC.

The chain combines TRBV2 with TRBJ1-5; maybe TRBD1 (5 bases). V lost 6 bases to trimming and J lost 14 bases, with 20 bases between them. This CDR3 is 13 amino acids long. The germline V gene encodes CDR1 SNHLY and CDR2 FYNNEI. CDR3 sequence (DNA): TGTGCCAGCAGGCCTAGCGGGGCGGGCCACGAGCATTTT. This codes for CASRPSGAGHEHF.

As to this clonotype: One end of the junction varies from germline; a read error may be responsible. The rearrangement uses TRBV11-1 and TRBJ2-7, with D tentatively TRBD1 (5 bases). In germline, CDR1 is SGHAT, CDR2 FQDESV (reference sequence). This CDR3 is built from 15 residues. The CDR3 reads CASSSDLDIAYGQYF. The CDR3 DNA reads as TGTGCCAGCAGTTCCGATCTGGACATCGCCTACGGGCAGTACTTC.

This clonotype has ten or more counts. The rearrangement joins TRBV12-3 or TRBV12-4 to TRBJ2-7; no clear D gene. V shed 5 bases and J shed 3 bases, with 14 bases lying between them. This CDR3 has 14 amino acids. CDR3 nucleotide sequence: TGTGCCAGCAGTCCTTTGAGTGGGAACTACGAGCAGTACTTC. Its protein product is CASSPLSGNYEQYF.

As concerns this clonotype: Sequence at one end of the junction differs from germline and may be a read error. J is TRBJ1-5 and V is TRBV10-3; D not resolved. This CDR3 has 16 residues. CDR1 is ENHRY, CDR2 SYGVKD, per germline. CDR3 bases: TGTGCCAGCAGTTACTCGACCATGACGAGCAATCAGCCCCAGCATTTT. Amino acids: CASSYSTMTSNQPQHF.

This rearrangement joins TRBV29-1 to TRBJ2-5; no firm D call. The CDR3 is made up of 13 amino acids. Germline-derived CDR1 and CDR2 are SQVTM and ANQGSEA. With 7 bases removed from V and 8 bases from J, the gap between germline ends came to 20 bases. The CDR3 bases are TGCAGCGCTTCCTGGGGATCTGGAAACACCCAGTACTTC. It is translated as CSASWGSGNTQYF.

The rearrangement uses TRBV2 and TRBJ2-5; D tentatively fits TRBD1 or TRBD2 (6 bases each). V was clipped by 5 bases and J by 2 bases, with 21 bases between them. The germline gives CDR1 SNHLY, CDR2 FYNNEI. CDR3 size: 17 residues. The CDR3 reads CASSYGGALVAQETQYF. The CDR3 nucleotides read TGTGCCAGCAGTTACGGGGGCGCGCTAGTGGCTCAAGAGACCCAGTACTTC.

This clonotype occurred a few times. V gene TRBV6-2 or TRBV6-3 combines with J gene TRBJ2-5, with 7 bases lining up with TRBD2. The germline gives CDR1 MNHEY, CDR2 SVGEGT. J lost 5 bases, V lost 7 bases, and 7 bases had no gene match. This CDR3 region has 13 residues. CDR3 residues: CASNKLARETQYF. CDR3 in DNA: TGTGCCAGCAATAAACTAGCGCGGGAGACCCAGTACTTC.

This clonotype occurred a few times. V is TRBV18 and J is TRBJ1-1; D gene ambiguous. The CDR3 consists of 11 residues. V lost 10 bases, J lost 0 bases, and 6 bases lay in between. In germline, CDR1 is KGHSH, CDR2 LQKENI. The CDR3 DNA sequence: TGTGCCACCACCCTGAACACTGAAGCTTTCTTT. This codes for CATTLNTEAFF.

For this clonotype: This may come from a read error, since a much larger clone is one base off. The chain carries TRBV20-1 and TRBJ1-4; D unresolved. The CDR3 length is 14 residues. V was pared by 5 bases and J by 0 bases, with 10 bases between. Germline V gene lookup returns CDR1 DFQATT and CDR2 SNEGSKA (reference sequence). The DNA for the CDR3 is TGCAGTGCTCCACACCAACCAACTAATGAAAAACTGTTTTTT. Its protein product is CSAPHQPTNEKLFF.

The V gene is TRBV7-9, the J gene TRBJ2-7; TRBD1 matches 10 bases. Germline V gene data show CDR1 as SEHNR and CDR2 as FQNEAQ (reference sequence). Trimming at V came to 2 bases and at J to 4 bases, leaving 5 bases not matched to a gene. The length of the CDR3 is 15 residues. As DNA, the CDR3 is TGTGCCAGCAGCTTAATCCGGGACAGGGGTTACGAGCAGTACTTC. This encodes CASSLIRDRGYEQYF.

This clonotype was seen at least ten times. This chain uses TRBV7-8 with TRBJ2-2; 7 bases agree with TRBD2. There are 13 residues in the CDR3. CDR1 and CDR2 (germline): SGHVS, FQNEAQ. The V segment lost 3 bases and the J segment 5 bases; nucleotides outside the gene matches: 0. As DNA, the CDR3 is TGTGCCAGCAGCTTCGGGAGGACCGGGGAGCTGTTTTTT. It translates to CASSFGRTGELFF.

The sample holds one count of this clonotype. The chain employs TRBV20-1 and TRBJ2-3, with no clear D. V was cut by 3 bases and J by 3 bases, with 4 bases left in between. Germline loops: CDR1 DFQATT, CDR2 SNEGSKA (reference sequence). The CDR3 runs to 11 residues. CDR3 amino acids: CSASPTDTQYF. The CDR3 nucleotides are TGCAGTGCTAGCCCAACAGATACGCAGTATTTT.